This passage covers 8 T cell receptor beta chains from one sample sequenced in a study of cytomegalovirus exposure and HLA in healthy donors. The PCR ran on 60 Vbeta and 13 Jbeta primers. The assay was immunoSEQ multiplex PCR, and TCRdb's table has in-frame clones only and misses some. The sample has over 90,000 clones, 83% seen once. Sequencing was performed on PBMCs. The receptor source for this set is a man between 40 and 49 years old in good health and CMV-seronegative.

The chain employs TRBV18 and TRBJ1-2; maybe TRBD1 (5 bases). The CDR3 length is 14 residues. Trimming took off 4 bases at V and 4 bases at J, with 13 bases between the two ends. Germline CDR1 KGHSH, CDR2 LQKENI. The CDR3 DNA is TGTGCCAGCTCACTGGATGGCGGGACCTATGGCTACACCTTC. Its protein is CASSLDGGTYGYTF.

This clone has only one observation. The chain recombines TRBV19 with TRBJ1-1, with a weak D call TRBD1 (6 bases). Per the germline V gene, CDR1 is LNHDA and CDR2 is SQIVND (reference sequence). The CDR3 sequence is 14 residues long. V lost 4 bases and J 0 bases, leaving 9 bases between the germline ends. The CDR3, as DNA: TGTGCCAGTAGTACTCGACAGGTGAACACTGAAGCTTTCTTT. This gives the protein CASSTRQVNTEAFF. The variable domain in full, completed from reference TRBV19 and TRBJ1-1, reads DGGITQSPKYLFRKEGQNVTLSCEQNLNHDAMYWYRQDPGQGLRLIYYSQIVNDFQKGDIAEGYSVSREKKESFPLTVTSAQKNPTAFYLCASSTRQVNTEAFFGQGTRLTVV.

CDR3 in DNA: TGTGCCAGCAGCTTACAAGGCAGGGGCCCTTGGGACACTGAAGCTTTCTTT. Amino acids: CASSLQGRGPWDTEAFF. V is TRBV7-9 and J is TRBJ1-1; the D gene is possibly TRBD1 (6 bases). Trimming stripped 2 bases from V and 3 bases from J, with 19 bases between. Germline V CDR1 and CDR2: SEHNR, FQNEAQ (reference sequence). The CDR3 length is 17 residues.

The chain couples TRBV7-2 to TRBJ1-5, with D perhaps matching TRBD1 (6 bases). CDR3 length equals 13 residues. V lost 5 bases, J lost 7 bases, and 12 bases lay in between. Germline CDR1 and CDR2: SGHTA and FQGNSA. The CDR3 spells CASSEGQRQPQHF. CDR3 sequence (DNA): TGTGCCAGCAGCGAAGGACAGCGGCAGCCCCAGCATTTT.

The V call is TRBV5-1, the J call TRBJ2-3, with 8 bases matching TRBD1. In germline, CDR1 is SGHRS, CDR2 YFSETQ. The CDR3 totals 17 residues. V lost 4 bases to trimming and J lost 0 bases; unmatched junction nucleotides: 10. CDR3: CASSRGQGLFSTDTQYF. Written as DNA, the CDR3 is TGCGCCAGCAGCCGCGGACAGGGCCTTTTTAGCACAGATACGCAGTATTTT.

The chain combines TRBV12-2 with TRBJ2-7; the table's D gene call, TRBD2, was not cross checked with the DNA. TRBV12-2 is given as a pseudogene. The CDR3 covers 18 residues. The CDR3 DNA reads as TGTGCAAGTCGCTTATCCCACCGCATTAGCGGCAGCTCCTACGAGCAGTACTTC. Its protein is CASRLSHRISGSSYEQYF.

A remark on this clone: A read error may produce the germline difference seen at one junction end. Here the CDR3 reads CAWSVGEGRSF. The CDR3 DNA reads as TGTGCCTGGAGTGTCGGAGAGGGGAGGAGTTTC. The V call is TRBV30, the J call TRBJ2-7, with D perhaps TRBD2 (6 bases). Per the germline V gene, CDR1 is GTSNPN and CDR2 is SVGIG (reference sequence). The CDR3 has 11 residues.

The chain recombines TRBV5-1 with TRBJ1-2; 9 nucleotides match TRBD1. Unmatched junction bases numbered 7, after V lost 4 bases and J lost 3 bases. Germline V gene data show CDR1 as SGHRS and CDR2 as YFSETQ. This CDR3 has 15 residues. The DNA of the CDR3 is TGCGCCAGCAGCCAGACAGGGGGGATGTACTATGGCTACACCTTC. Its protein product is CASSQTGGMYYGYTF.